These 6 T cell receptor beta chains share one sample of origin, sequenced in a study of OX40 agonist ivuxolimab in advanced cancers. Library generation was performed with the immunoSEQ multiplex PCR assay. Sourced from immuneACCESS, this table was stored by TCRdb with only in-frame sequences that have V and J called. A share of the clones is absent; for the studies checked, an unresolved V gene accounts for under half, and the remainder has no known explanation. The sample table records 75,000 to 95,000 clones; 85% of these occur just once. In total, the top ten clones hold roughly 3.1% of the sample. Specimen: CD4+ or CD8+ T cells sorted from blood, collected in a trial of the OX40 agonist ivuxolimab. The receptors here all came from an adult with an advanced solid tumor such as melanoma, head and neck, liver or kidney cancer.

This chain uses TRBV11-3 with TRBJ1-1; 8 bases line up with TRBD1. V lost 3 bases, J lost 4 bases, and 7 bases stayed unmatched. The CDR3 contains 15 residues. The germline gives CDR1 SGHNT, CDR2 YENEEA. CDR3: CASSFRGQGFTEAFF. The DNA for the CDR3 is TGTGCCAGCAGCTTCCGAGGACAGGGTTTCACTGAAGCTTTCTTT.

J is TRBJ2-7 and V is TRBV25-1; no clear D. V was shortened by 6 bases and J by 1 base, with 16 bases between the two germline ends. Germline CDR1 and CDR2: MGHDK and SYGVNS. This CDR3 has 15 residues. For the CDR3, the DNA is TGTGCCAGCAGGGCGCGGATAGGACGGTCCTACGAGCAGTACTTC. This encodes CASRARIGRSYEQYF.

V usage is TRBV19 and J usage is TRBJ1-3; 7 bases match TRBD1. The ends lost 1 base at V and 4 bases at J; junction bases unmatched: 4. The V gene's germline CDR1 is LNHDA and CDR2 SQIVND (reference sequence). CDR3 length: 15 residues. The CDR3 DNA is TGTGCCAGTAGTATAGGAGGGGGCCGAGGAAACACCATATATTTT. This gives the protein CASSIGGGRGNTIYF.

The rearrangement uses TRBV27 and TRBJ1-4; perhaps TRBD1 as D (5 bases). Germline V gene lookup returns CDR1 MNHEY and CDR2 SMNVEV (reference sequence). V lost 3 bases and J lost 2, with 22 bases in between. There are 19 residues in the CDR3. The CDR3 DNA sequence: TGTGCCAGCAGTTTGAAGAGGGGTACAGGAGCCGCTACTAATGAAAAACTGTTTTTT. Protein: CASSLKRGTGAATNEKLFF.

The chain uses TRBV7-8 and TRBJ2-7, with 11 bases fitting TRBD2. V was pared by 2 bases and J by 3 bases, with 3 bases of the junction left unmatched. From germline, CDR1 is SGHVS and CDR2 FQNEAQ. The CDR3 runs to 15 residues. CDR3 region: CASSLKGTSGYEQYF. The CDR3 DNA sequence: TGTGCCAGCAGCTTAAAGGGGACTAGCGGCTACGAGCAGTACTTC.

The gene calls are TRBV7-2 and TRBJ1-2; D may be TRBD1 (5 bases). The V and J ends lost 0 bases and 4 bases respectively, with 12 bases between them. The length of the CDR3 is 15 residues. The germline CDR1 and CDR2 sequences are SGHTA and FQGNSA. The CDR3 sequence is CASSLAGEGFYGYTF. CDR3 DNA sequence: TGTGCCAGCAGCTTAGCGGGGGAAGGATTCTATGGCTACACCTTC.